This T cell receptor beta chain was retrieved from a study of blood T cell repertoires in COVID-19. As for the study in general: Material from acute and convalescent COVID-19 was sourced from the United States, Italy and Spain.

The data were produced by immunoSEQ multiplex PCR, yet TCRdb's version contains in-frame clones alone and is incomplete. The sample includes roughly 42,000 clones, about 88% of them seen just once. Material for sequencing was peripheral blood. The receptor was derived from a woman between 70 and 85 years old in a cohort sampled during active COVID-19.

The CDR3 spells CASSYGWGEGNEQFF. CDR3 DNA sequence: TGTGCCAGCAGCTACGGGTGGGGTGAGGGAAATGAGCAGTTCTTC. The chain joins TRBV3-1 (or the pseudogene TRBV3-2) to TRBJ2-1, with D possibly matching TRBD2 (5 bases). This CDR3 has 15 residues. Per germline, CDR1 LGHDT and CDR2 YNNKEL (reference sequence). The V end lost 5 bases, the J end lost 7 bases, and 18 bases lay between the germline ends.